This T cell receptor beta chain originates from a study of T cell responses to AZD1222 COVID-19 vaccine. Study-wide points: Clonal diversity was possibly underestimated; the donors were predominantly white British and more often female.

Generated by immunoSEQ multiplex PCR, the TCRdb table keeps only in-frame clones and is missing some. The data hold around 150,000 clones, with 94% observed a single time. Per germline, CDR1 SGHAT and CDR2 FQNNGV. The CDR3 totals 14 residues. The ends lost 8 bases at V and 7 bases at J; junction bases unmatched: 7. As concerns this clone: The antigen is not known.

The rearrangement links TRBV11-2 to TRBJ2-7; 14 positions agree with TRBD2. This sample comprised peripheral blood, obtained 28 days after the second AZD1222 dose. The clonotype originates from an adult who received the AZD1222 COVID-19 vaccine. The CDR3 sequence: CASQGTSGSEEQYF. For the CDR3, the DNA is TGTGCCAGCCAAGGGACTAGCGGGAGTGAGGAGCAGTACTTC.